These 5 T cell receptor beta chains originate from one sample sequenced in a study of identical twins. TCRdb re-called the 5' RACE reads through MiXCR, storing one row per CDR3 protein. The sample includes some 500,000 distinct CDR3 sequences, nearly 10% of them seen just once. These data are also associated with another study on yellow fever vaccine responses in identical twins.

The specimen sequenced was PBMCs. These receptors all come from a woman under 30 in good health.

This clonotype was seen a few times. The gene calls are TRBV7-2 and TRBJ2-7; D is unresolved. This CDR3 is built from 12 residues. V lost 0 bases and J lost 5, with 5 bases in between. Per the germline V gene, CDR1 is SGHTA and CDR2 is FQGNSA. CDR3 DNA: TGTGCCAGCAGCTTAGCTCAGGACGAGCAGTACTTC. This codes for CASSLAQDEQYF.

In its sample, this clonotype was seen a few times. This chain uses TRBV7-9 with TRBJ2-5; the D gene could be TRBD1 or TRBD2 (5 bases each). V was clipped by 3 bases and J by 2 bases, with 16 bases between them. The CDR3 loop spans 16 amino acids. Germline CDR1 reads SEHNR; CDR2 reads FQNEAQ (reference sequence). The CDR3 loop reads CASSFIRQRGQETQYF. CDR3 coding DNA: TGTGCCAGCAGCTTTATCAGACAGAGGGGTCAAGAGACCCAGTACTTC. Full variable domain (missing parts from reference TRBV7-9 and TRBJ2-5): DTGVSQNPRHKITKRGQNVTFRCDPISEHNRLYWYRQTLGQGPEFLTYFQNEAQLEKSRLLSDRFSAERPKGSFSTLEIQRTEQGDSAMYLCASSFIRQRGQETQYFGPGTRLLVL.

This clonotype was recorded at least ten times. This chain joins TRBV25-1 and TRBJ2-2; tentative D call: TRBD2 (5 bases). Germline V gives CDR1 MGHDK, CDR2 SYGVNS. The CDR3 sequence is 15 residues long. Trimming shortened V by 4 bases and J by 3 bases, and 12 bases separated the two germline ends. The CDR3 coding sequence is TGTGCCAGCAGTGGGCCGGGGAAGGACACCGGGGAGCTGTTTTTT. Its translation: CASSGPGKDTGELFF.

The chain carries TRBV12-3 or TRBV12-4 and TRBJ2-2; TRBD2 aligns across 7 bases. The V and J ends lost 11 bases and 5 bases, in that order; junction bases with no gene match: 11. The CDR3 has 14 amino acids. The CDR3 DNA reads as TGTGCCGGAACGGAGACGGGAGGAACCGGGGAGCTGTTTTTT. Its translation is CAGTETGGTGELFF.

This clonotype was observed a few times. The chain uses TRBV6-1 and TRBJ2-7, with TRBD2 matching over 7 bases. CDR1 is MNHNS, CDR2 SASEGT, per germline. The V and J ends lost 1 base and 2 bases, in that order; junction bases with no gene match: 8. The CDR3 is made up of 16 amino acids. The CDR3 DNA reads as TGTGCCAGCAGTGAAGACGTCGGGGGGTTTACCTACGAGCAGTACTTC. It specifies CASSEDVGGFTYEQYF.